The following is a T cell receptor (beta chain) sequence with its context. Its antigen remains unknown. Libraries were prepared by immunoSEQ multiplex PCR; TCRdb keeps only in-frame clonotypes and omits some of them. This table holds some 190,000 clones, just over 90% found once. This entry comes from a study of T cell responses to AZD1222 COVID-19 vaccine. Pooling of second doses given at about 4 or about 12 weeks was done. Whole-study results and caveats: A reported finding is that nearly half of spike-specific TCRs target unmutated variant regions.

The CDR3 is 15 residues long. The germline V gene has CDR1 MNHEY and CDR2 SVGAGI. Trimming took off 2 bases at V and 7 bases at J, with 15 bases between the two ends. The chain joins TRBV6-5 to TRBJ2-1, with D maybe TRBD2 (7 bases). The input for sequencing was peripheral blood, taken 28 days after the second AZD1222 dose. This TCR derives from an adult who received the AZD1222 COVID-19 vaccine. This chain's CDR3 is CASSYGGGGRNEQFF. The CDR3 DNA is TGTGCCAGCAGTTACGGCGGGGGCGGAAGAAATGAGCAGTTCTTC.